This is a list of T cell receptor beta chains from one sample in a study of blood T cell repertoires in COVID-19. Assay used: immunoSEQ multiplex PCR; TCRdb lists only in-frame clones, some missing. Here the sample spans 130,000 to 150,000 clones, 65% to 85% being singletons. The material sequenced was peripheral blood. The origin of the receptors is a woman aged 55-69 years with acute or convalescent COVID-19. Each CDR3 is given with its conserved first and last residue. D genes are given only for firm matches. Only part of the rows carry a size: once, few, many, or a class if the clone is expanded.

J | size | V | D | DNA | CDR3
TRBJ1-2 | - | TRBV10-2 | - | TGCGCCAGCAGTGAGTCAGGCAGCTCCTTCTGGGCCTACACCTTC | CASSESGSSFWAYTF
TRBJ1-1 | - | TRBV29-1 | - | TGCAGCGTTTCCGCAGGGAACACTGAAGCTTTCTTT | CSVSAGNTEAFF
TRBJ1-4 | - | TRBV3-1/TRBV3-2 | - | TGTGCCAGCAGCCGGGGGGAAAGATTAACTAATGAAAAACTGTTTTTT | CASSRGERLTNEKLFF
TRBJ1-5 | - | TRBV28 | - | TGTGCCAGCAGCTCAGGTTTACAGGGTAGCAATCAGCCCCAGCATTTT | CASSSGLQGSNQPQHF
TRBJ2-1 | - | TRBV28 | - | TGTGCCAGCAGTTTCGGGGTACCCTACAATGAGCAGTTCTTC | CASSFGVPYNEQFF
TRBJ2-1 | few | TRBV7-9 | - | TGTGCCTCGGCAATGGAGCTCAATGAGCAGTTCTTC | CASAMELNEQFF
TRBJ1-5 | - | TRBV7-8 | TRBD1 | TGTGCCAGCAGCTTATTAGGAGGACAGGGCCGCCAGCCCCAGCATTTT | CASSLLGGQGRQPQHF
TRBJ2-5 | - | TRBV5-6 | - | TGTGCCAGCAGCTTGGTACCCTCGATCGGGGAGACCCAGTACTTC | CASSLVPSIGETQYF
TRBJ2-1 | few | TRBV7-9 | TRBD2 | TGTGCCAGCAGCCCCACCGGGACTAGTCGCCTCAATGAGCAGTTCTTC | CASSPTGTSRLNEQFF
TRBJ2-3 | - | TRBV19 | TRBD2 | TGTGCCAGTAGTACGAATCTACTAGCGGGAGTAGCAGATACGCAGTATTTT | CASSTNLLAGVADTQYF
TRBJ2-7 | - | TRBV5-1 | - | TGCGCCAGCAGCGACGGGACATACTACGAGCAGTACTTC | CASSDGTYYEQYF
TRBJ2-3 | - | TRBV9 | - | TGTGCCAGCACCTCACGGGGCACAGATACGCAGTATTTT | CASTSRGTDTQYF
TRBJ1-3 | - | TRBV2 | TRBD1 | TGTGCCAGCAGGCCAGGACAGGGTTTCTCTGGAAACACCATATATTTT | CASRPGQGFSGNTIYF
TRBJ2-1 | - | TRBV18 | - | TGTGCCAGCTCACCACCCCGGGGTTCCTACAATGAGCAGTTCTTC | CASSPPRGSYNEQFF
TRBJ2-7 | once | TRBV3-1/TRBV3-2 | TRBD2 | TGTGCCAGCAGCCAAGGGGACTACTCCTACGAGCAGTACTTC | CASSQGDYSYEQYF